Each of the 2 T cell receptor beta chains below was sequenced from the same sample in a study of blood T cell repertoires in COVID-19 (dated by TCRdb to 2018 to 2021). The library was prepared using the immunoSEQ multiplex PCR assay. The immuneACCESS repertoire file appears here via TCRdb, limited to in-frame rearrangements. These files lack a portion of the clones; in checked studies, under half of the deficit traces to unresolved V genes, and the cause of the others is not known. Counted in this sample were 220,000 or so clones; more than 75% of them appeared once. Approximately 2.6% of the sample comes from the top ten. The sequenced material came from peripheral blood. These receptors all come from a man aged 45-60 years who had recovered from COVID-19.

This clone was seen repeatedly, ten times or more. The CDR3 sequence is CASSHQREQYF. As DNA, the CDR3 is TGCGCCAGCAGCCACCAGCGGGAGCAGTACTTC. The chain is built from TRBV4-1 and TRBJ2-7, with a weak D call TRBD2 (5 bases). CDR1 is MGHRA, CDR2 YSYEKL, per germline. Trimming took 3 bases from V and 7 from J, leaving 7 bases between them. The CDR3 loop spans 11 amino acids.

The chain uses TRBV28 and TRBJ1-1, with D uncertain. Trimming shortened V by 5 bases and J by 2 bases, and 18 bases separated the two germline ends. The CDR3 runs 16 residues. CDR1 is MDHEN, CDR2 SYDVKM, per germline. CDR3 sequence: CASSHRRVVLNTEAFF. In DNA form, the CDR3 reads TGTGCCAGCAGTCACCGCCGGGTCGTATTAAACACTGAAGCTTTCTTT.